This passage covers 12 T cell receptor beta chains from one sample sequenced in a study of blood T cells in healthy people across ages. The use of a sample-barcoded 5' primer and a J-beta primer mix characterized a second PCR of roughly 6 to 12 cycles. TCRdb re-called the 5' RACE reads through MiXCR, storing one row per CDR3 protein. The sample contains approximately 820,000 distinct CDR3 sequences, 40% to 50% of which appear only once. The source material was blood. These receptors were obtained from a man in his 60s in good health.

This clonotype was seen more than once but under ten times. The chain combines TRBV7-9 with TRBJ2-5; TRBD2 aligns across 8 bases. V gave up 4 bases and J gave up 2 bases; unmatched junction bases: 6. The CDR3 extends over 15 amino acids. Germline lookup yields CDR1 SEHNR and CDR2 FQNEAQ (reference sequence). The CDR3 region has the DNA TGTGCCAGCAGCTCCCGACTAGCGAAGCAAGAGACCCAGTACTTC. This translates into CASSSRLAKQETQYF.

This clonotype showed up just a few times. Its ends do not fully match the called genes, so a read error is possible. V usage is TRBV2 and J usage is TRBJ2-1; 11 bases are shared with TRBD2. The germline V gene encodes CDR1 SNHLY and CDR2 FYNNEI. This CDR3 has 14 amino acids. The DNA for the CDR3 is TGTGCCAGGAGTGGGACTAGCGGATACAATGAGCAGTTCTTC. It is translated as CARSGTSGYNEQFF. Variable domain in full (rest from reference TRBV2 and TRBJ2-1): EPEVTQTPSHQVTQMGQEVILRCVPISNHLYFYWYRQILGQKVEFLVSFYNNEISEKSEIFDDQFSVERPDGSNFTLKIRSTKLEDSAMYFCARSGTSGYNEQFFGPGTRLTVL.

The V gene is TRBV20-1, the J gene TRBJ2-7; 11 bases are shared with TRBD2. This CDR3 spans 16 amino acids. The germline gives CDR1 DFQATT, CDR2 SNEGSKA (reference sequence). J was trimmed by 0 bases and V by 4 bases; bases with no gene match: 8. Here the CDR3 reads CSAKGLAEPFSYEQYF. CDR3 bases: TGCAGTGCTAAGGGACTAGCGGAACCATTCTCCTACGAGCAGTACTTC.

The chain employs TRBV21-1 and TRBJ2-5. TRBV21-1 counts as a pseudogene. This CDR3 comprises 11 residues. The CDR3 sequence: CASSKEETQYF. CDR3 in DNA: TGTGCCAGCAGCAAAGAAGAGACCCAGTACTTC.

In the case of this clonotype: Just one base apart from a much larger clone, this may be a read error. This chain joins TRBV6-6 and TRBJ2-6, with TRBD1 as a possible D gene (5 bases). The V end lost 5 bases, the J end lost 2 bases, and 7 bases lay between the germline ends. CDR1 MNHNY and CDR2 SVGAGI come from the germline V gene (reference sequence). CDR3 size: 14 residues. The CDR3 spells CASSVGPGANVLTF. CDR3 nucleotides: TGTGCCAGCAGTGTGGGGCCTGGGGCCAACGTCCTGACTTTC.

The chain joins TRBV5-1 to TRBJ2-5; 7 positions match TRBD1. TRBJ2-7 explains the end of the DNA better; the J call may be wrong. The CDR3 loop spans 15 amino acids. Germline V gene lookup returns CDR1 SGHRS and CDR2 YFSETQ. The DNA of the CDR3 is TGCGCCAGCAGCGTACTGGGACAGATTTCCTACGAGCAGTACTTC. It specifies CASSVLGQISYEQYF.

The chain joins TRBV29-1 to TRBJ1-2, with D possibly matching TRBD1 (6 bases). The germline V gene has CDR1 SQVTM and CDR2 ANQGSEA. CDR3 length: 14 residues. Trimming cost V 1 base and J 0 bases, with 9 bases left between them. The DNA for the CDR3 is TGCAGCGTTGAAGGGGGGGGCACTAACTATGGCTACACCTTC. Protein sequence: CSVEGGGTNYGYTF.

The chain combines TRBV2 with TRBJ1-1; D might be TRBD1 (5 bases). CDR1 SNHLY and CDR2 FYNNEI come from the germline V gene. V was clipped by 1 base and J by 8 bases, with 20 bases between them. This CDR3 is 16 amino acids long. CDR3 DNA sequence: TGTGCCAGCAGTGAAGGGCTCGGGGCAGGGAGTTTCGAAGCTTTCTTT. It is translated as CASSEGLGAGSFEAFF.

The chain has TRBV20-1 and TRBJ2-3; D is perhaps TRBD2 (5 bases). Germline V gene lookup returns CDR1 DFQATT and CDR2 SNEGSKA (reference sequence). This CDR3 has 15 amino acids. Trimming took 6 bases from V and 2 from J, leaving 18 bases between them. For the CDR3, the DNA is TGCAGTGCCCACCCGGTGTCGGGGATCACAGATACGCAGTATTTT. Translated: CSAHPVSGITDTQYF.

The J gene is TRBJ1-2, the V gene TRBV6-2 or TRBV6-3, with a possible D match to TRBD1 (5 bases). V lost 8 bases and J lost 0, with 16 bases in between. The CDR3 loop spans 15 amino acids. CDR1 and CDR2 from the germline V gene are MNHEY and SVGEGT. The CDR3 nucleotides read TGTGCCAGCGGGGGAACAGGACCAGCTAACTATGGCTACACCTTC. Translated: CASGGTGPANYGYTF.

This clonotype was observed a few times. CDR3 DNA sequence: TGTGCCGGAACTAGCTCCTACAATGAGCAGTACTTC. Its protein is CAGTSSYNEQYF. This chain links TRBV30 with TRBJ2-1; possible D gene TRBD2, 6 bases. The DNA end is more similar to TRBJ2-7, so the J call may be wrong. The CDR3 has 12 amino acids. CDR1 is GTSNPN, CDR2 SVGIG, per germline (reference sequence).

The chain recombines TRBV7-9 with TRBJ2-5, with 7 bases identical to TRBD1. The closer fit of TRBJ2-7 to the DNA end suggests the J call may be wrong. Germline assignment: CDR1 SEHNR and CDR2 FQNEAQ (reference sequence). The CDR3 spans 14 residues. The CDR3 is CASSFPLSGGEQYF. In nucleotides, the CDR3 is TGTGCCAGCAGCTTCCCCCTTTCAGGGGGCGAGCAGTACTTC.